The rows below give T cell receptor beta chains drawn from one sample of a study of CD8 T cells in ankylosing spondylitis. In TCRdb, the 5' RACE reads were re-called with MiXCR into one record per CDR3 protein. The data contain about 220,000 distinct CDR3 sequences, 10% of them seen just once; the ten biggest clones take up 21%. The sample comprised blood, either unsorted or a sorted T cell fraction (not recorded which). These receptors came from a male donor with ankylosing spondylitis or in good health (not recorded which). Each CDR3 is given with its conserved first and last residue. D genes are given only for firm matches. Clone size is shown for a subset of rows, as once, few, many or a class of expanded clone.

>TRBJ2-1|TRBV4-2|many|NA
TGTGCCAGCAGCCAGGAGAGGTCAGGGTTCCAGGCAAAATTCTTC
CASSQERSGFQAKFF
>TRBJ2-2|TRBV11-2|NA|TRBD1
TGTGCCAGCAGCAAAAATGCCCAGGGGGCGATAACCACCGGGGAGCTGTTTTTT
CASSKNAQGAITTGELFF
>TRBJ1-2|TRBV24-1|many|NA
TGTGCCACCAGTGACCCACGGGGGGCGGACGGCTACACCTTC
CATSDPRGADGYTF
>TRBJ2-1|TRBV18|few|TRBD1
TGTGCCAGCTCCTCCGGGACAGGACTTTACAATGAGCAGTTCTTC
CASSSGTGLYNEQFF
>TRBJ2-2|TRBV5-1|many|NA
TGCGCCAGCAGCTTGTTCACGGGGGTGAACACCGGGGAGCTGTTTTTT
CASSLFTGVNTGELFF
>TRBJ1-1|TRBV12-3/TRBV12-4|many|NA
TGTGCCAGCAGTTTAAATTTTGGGGGCGGGAACACTGAAGCTTTCTTT
CASSLNFGGGNTEAFF
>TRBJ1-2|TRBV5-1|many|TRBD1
TGCGCCAGCAGCTCTGGGGACAGGGTCTATGGCTACACCTTC
CASSSGDRVYGYTF
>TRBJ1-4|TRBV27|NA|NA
TGTGCCAGCAGTTTATACGGGGGAGCAAGTGAAAAACTGTTTTTT
CASSLYGGASEKLFF
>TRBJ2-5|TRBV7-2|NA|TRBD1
TGTGCCAGCAGCGCCCAGACAGGGGGCGGGTTCCAAGAGACCCAGTACTTC
CASSAQTGGGFQETQYF
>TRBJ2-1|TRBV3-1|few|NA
TGTGCCAGCAGCCAAGTCGTACCCGGCAATGAGCAGTTCTTC
CASSQVVPGNEQFF
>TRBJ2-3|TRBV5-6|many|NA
TGTGCCAGCAGCTTGAATATGGCGGGGTGGGTTTCCGATACGCAGTATTTT
CASSLNMAGWVSDTQYF
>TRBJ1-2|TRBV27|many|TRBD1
TGTGCCAGCAGTTCCCATTCAATTACAGGGGACTACACCTTC
CASSSHSITGDYTF
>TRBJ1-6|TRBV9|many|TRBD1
TGTGCCAGCAGCGTAGTGCAGGGGGGATCACCCCTCCACTTT
CASSVVQGGSPLHF
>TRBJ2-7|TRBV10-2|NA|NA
TGCGCCAGCAGTGAGTGGAACGGGGGGCAAGGCTACGAGCAGTACTTC
CASSEWNGGQGYEQYF
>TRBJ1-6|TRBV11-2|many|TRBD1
TGTGCCAGCAGCCAGGGGGAGGGGATTAGTTCACCCCTCCACTTT
CASSQGEGISSPLHF
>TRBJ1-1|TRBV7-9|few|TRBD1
TGTGCCAGCTCGGGACAGGGCGGCACTGAAGCTTTCTTT
CASSGQGGTEAFF
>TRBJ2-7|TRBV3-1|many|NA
TGTGCCAGCAGCCAAGGGGAAGGTCGGGGGGCCGGTTACGAGCAGTACTTC
CASSQGEGRGAGYEQYF
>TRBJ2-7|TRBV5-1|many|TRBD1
TGCGCCAGCAGCTTGGGGACAGGGGTTCCCGAGCAGTACTTC
CASSLGTGVPEQYF
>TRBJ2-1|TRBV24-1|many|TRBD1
TGTGCCACCAGTGACACCGGGACAGGGGTCGATGAGCAGTTCTTC
CATSDTGTGVDEQFF
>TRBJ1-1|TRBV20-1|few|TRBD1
TGCAGTGCAGCCTGGGACAGGGGGCCTGAAGCTTTCTTT
CSAAWDRGPEAFF
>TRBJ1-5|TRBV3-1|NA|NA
TGTGCCAGCAGCCAAGATCAAACAGACAATCAGCCCCAGCATTTT
CASSQDQTDNQPQHF
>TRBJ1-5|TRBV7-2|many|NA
TGTGCCAGCAGCCCCGTGGGTCAACCGAATCAGCCCCAGCATTTT
CASSPVGQPNQPQHF
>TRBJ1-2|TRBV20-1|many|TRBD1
TGCAGTGCCCACGGACGACAGGGGGTCTTTGGCTACACCTTC
CSAHGRQGVFGYTF
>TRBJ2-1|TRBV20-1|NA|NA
TGCAGTGCTAGAACTACCTACAATGAGCAGTTCTTC
CSARTTYNEQFF
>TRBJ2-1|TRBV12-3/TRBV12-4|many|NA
TGTGCCAGCAGTTTAGCGCGGTACAAGCAGTTCTTC
CASSLARYKQFF
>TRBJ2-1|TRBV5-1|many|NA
TGCGCCAGCAGCTTGGACATGTTCTATGAGCAGTTCTTC
CASSLDMFYEQFF
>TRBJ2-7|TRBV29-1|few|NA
TGCAGCGTTGCTAAAGGCGGCCCCTACGAGCAGTACTTC
CSVAKGGPYEQYF
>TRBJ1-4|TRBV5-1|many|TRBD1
TGCGCCAGCAGCTTGTCCGCCGGGACAGGGGAGCCATTTTTTGAAAAACTGTTTTTT
CASSLSAGTGEPFFEKLFF
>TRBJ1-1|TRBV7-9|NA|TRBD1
TGTGCCAGCAGCTTCCAGGGGGCAGGGGACACTGAAGCTTTCTTT
CASSFQGAGDTEAFF
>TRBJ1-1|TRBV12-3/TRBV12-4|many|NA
TGTGCCAGCAGTTTATGGGGGGGCAGTAACACTGAAGCTTTCTTT
CASSLWGGSNTEAFF
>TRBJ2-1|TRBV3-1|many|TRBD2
TGTGCCAGCAGCCCGTTGACTAGCGGGACCTACAATGAGCAGTTCTTC
CASSPLTSGTYNEQFF
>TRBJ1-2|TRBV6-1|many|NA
TGTGCCAGCAGTGAATGGGGCGACTATGGCTACACCTTC
CASSEWGDYGYTF
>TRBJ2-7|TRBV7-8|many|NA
TGTGCCAGCAGCCCTTATAATGAGGACTACGAGCAGTACTTC
CASSPYNEDYEQYF
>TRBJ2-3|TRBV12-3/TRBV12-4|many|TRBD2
TGTGCCAGCACCCTAGCGGGGCTTGTAACCGATACGCAGTATTTT
CASTLAGLVTDTQYF
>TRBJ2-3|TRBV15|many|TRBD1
TGTGCCACCAGCAGAGGACAGGGGGTGGATACGCAGTATTTT
CATSRGQGVDTQYF
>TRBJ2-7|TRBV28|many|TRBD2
TGTGCCAGCAGTCGCGGGGGATACTCCTACGAGCAGTACTTC
CASSRGGYSYEQYF
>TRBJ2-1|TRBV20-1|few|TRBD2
TGCAGTGCAGCAGGACAGCCGGGACTAGCGGGGGGGAATGAGCAGTCCTTC
CSAAGQPGLAGGNEQSF
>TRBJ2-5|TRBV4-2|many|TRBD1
TGTGCCAGCAGCCAGCAACCACCTGGACAGGGGCTCGTAGAGACCCAGTACTTC
CASSQQPPGQGLVETQYF
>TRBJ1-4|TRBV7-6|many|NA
TGTGCCAGCAGCTTCGAGGGACAAGGACGCGTAAAACTGTTTTTT
CASSFEGQGRVKLFF
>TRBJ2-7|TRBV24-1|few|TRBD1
TGTGCCACCAGTGATTTTCGGACAGGGAAGGACGAGCAGTACTTC
CATSDFRTGKDEQYF
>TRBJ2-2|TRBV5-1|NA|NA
TGCGCCAGCAGCTTGGTCAGGACCGGGGAGCTGTTTTTT
CASSLVRTGELFF
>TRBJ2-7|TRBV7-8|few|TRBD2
TGTGCCAGCAGCTTAACTAGCGGGGGGCCGACTTCCTACGAGCAGTACTTC
CASSLTSGGPTSYEQYF
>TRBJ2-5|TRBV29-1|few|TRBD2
TGCAGCTGTTCTCTGGGGGGGCAAGAGACCCAGTACTTC
CSCSLGGQETQYF
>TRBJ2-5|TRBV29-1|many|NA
TGCAGCGCTACCGGAACAGGGATGGAGACCCAGTACTTC
CSATGTGMETQYF
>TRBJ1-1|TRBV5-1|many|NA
TGCGCCAGCAGCCGGGGGCAGAGGAACACTGAAGCTTTCTTT
CASSRGQRNTEAFF
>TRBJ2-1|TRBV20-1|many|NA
TGCAGTGCTAGGGGTCAGAGGGGACGAACCGGAGCCAATGAGCAGTTCTTC
CSARGQRGRTGANEQFF
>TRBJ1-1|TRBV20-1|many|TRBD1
TGCAGTGCTAGTACCCCCGGGACAGGGGATACTGAAGCTTTCTTT
CSASTPGTGDTEAFF
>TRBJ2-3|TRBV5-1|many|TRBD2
TGCGCCAGCAGCCCTCTAGCGGATCACACAGATACGCAGTATTTT
CASSPLADHTDTQYF
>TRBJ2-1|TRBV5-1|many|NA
TGCGCCAGCAGCTCAGATCGGGGGCATAATGAGCAGTTCTTC
CASSSDRGHNEQFF
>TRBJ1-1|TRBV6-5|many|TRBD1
TGTGCCAGCAGTTCCCCCTTGACAGGGCCCACTGAAGCTTTCTTT
CASSSPLTGPTEAFF
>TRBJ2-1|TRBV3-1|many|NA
TGTGCCAGCAGCCCTACAGGGAGGGAGCAGTTCTTC
CASSPTGREQFF
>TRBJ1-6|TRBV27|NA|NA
TGTGCCAGTCGCGGGGGGGAGTTAGCCCTCCACTTT
CASRGGELALHF
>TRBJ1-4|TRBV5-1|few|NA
TGCGCCAGCAGCTTGGCCCGCGGTAACTATGAAAAACTGTTTTTT
CASSLARGNYEKLFF